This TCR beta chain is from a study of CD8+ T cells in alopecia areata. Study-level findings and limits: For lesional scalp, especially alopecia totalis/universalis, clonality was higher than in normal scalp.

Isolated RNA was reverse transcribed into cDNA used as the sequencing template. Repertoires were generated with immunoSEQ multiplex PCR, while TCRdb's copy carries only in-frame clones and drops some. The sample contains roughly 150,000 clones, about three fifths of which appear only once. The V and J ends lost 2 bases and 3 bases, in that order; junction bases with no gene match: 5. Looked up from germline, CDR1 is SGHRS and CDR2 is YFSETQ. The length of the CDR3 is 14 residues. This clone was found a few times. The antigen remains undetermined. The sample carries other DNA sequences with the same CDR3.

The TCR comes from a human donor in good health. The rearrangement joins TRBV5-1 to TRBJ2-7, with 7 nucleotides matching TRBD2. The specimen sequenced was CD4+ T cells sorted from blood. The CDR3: CASSFLAASYEQYF. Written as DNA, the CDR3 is TGCGCCAGCAGCTTTCTAGCGGCAAGCTACGAGCAGTACTTC.